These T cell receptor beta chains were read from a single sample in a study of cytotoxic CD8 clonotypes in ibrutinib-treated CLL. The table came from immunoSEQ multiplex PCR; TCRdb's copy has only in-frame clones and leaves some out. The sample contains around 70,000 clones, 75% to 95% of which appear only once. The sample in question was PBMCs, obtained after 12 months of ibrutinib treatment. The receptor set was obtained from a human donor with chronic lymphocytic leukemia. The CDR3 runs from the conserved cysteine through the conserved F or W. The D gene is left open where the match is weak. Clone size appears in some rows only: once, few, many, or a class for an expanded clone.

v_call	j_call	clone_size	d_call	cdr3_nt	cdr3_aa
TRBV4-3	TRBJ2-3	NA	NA	TGCGCCAGCAGCCAACTCTTCGGGGATACGCAGTATTTT	CASSQLFGDTQYF
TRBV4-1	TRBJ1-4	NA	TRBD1	TGCGCCAGCAGCCAAGATCCGTACAGGGGGACAACTAATGAAAAACTGTTTTTT	CASSQDPYRGTTNEKLFF
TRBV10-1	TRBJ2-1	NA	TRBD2	TGCGCCAGCAGTGAGTCGGGACTACCAACCTACAATGAGCAGTTCTTC	CASSESGLPTYNEQFF
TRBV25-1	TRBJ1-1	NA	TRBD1	TGTGCCAGCAGTGAATATGGGACAGCGGCTGAAGCTTTCTTT	CASSEYGTAAEAFF
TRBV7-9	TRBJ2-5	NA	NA	TGTGCCAGCAGCTTAGTCGGGGCCAAAGAGACCCAGTACTTC	CASSLVGAKETQYF
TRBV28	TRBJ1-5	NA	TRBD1	TGTGCCAGCAGTTTACCGAGGGACAGTAGCAATCAGCCCCAGCATTTT	CASSLPRDSSNQPQHF
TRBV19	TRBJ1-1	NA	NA	TGTGCCAGTACCCGCAACCTAATGAACACTGAAGCTTTCTTT	CASTRNLMNTEAFF
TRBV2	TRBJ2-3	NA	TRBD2	TGTGCCAGCAGTGAACTAGCGGGAGATTTAGATACGCAGTATTTT	CASSELAGDLDTQYF
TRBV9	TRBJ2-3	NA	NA	TGTGCCAGCAGCGTAATGGGGGCCCAAGATACGCAGTATTTT	CASSVMGAQDTQYF
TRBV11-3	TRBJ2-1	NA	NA	TGTGCCAGCAGCTCTCACGATAGTGGTCACAATGAGCAGTTCTTC	CASSSHDSGHNEQFF
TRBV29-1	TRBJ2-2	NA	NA	TGCAGCGTTGACCGGGCTCGGGACACCGGGGAGCTGTTTTTT	CSVDRARDTGELFF
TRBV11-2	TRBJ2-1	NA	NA	TGTGCCAGCAGCTTAGACCATTCCTACAATGAGCAGTTCTTC	CASSLDHSYNEQFF
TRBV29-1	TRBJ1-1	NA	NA	TGCAGCGTCGGAAGGAACACTGAAGCTTTCTTT	CSVGRNTEAFF
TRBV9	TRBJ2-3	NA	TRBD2	TGTGCCAGCAGGAGCGGGAGCGGTGGGGTGACAGATACGCAGTATTTT	CASRSGSGGVTDTQYF
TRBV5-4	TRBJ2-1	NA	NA	TGTGCCAGCAGCTTATTCCTCCATCCCGCCAATGAGCAGTTCTTC	CASSLFLHPANEQFF
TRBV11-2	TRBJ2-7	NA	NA	TGTGCCAGCAGCTTACGGGCAGGGTCCTACGAGCAGTACTTC	CASSLRAGSYEQYF
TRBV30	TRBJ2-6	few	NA	TGTGCCTGGACGAGCTCTGGGGCCAACGTCCTGACTTTC	CAWTSSGANVLTF
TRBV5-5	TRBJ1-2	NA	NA	TGTGCCAGCAGCTCCCTCCTCGACTATGGCTACACCTTC	CASSSLLDYGYTF
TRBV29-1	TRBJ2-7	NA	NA	TGCAGCGTCGCGGGGGTGGCGGACAGGGACTCCTACGAGCAGTACTTC	CSVAGVADRDSYEQYF
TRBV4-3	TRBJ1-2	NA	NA	TGCGCCAGCAGCCAAGGATACAGGGACTATGGCTACACCTTC	CASSQGYRDYGYTF
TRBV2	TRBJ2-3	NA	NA	TGTGCCAGCATGGATCCAGGCACAGATACGCAGTATTTT	CASMDPGTDTQYF
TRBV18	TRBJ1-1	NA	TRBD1	TGTGCCAGCTCACCCCTCGACAGGGTGAACACTGAAGCTTTCTTT	CASSPLDRVNTEAFF
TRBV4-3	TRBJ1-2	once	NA	TGCGCCAGCAGCCCCACGGACGGGGGGAGCCTCGGCTACACCTTC	CASSPTDGGSLGYTF
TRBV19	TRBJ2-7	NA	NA	TGTGCCAGTAGTTTCGGCCGGGACACTCTCCCCCTCGAGCAGTACTTC	CASSFGRDTLPLEQYF
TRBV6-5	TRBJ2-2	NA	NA	TGTGCCAGCAGCCCCTCGGGGACCTCCGGGGAGCTGTTTTTT	CASSPSGTSGELFF
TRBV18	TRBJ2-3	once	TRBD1	TGTGCCAGCCGCCGGACAGGCGGCACAGATACGCAGTATTTT	CASRRTGGTDTQYF